These 13 T cell receptor beta chains came from one sample sequenced in a study. A single record per CDR3 protein comes from TCRdb applying MiXCR to the RT-PCR reads. Seen here are more than 600,000 distinct CDR3 sequences, about 14% observed once, and the top ten hold 3% to 4.5%. What was sequenced was memory CD4+ T cells from blood. Every receptor here comes from a female donor in good health, serving as a healthy control.

The rearrangement uses TRBV27 and TRBJ2-1, with TRBD1 matching 9 bases. The V gene end was trimmed by 4 bases and the J gene end by 7 bases; junction bases not matched to a gene: 20. This CDR3 is 19 amino acids long. The germline V gene encodes CDR1 MNHEY and CDR2 SMNVEV (reference sequence). Here the CDR3 DNA reads TGTGCCAGCAGTTCCCAAAAATACACAGGGGGCGCTACGCGGAATGAGCAGTTCTTC. This codes for CASSSQKYTGGATRNEQFF.

This clonotype was detected many times. This rearrangement joins TRBV10-3 to TRBJ2-3; a possible D gene is TRBD1 (5 bases). Germline values: CDR1 ENHRY, CDR2 SYGVKD. V was pared by 4 bases and J by 0 bases, with 8 bases between. The CDR3 consists of 14 residues. The CDR3 loop reads CAISGTTSTDTQYF. The CDR3 bases are TGTGCCATCAGTGGGACAACTAGCACAGATACGCAGTATTTT.

This clonotype was picked up many times. The J gene is TRBJ2-7, the V gene TRBV20-1, with D unclear. The V gene lost 7 bases and the J gene lost 0 bases, with 7 bases spanning the gap. Germline V gives CDR1 DFQATT, CDR2 SNEGSKA (reference sequence). CDR3 size: 11 residues. The CDR3 DNA reads as TGCAGTGTCTCAGGCTCCTACGAGCAGTACTTC. Its translation is CSVSGSYEQYF.

The chain combines TRBV3-1 with TRBJ2-1; TRBD2 matches 10 bases. There are 13 residues in the CDR3. Germline V lookup: CDR1 LGHDT, CDR2 YNNKEL (reference sequence). V gave up 8 bases and J gave up 9 bases; unmatched junction bases: 7. The CDR3 loop is CASGASGSGEQFF. CDR3 DNA sequence: TGTGCCAGCGGCGCTAGCGGGAGTGGTGAGCAGTTCTTC.

The chain recombines TRBV6-6 with TRBJ2-1; 10 nucleotides line up with TRBD2. The length of the CDR3 is 17 residues. V dropped 6 bases and J dropped 0; count of bases not matched to a gene: 8. Germline CDR1 and CDR2: MNHNY and SVGAGI (reference sequence). CDR3 DNA sequence: TGTGCCAGCAGAGATGAAGCGGGAGGGCGCTCCTACAATGAGCAGTTCTTC. It is translated as CASRDEAGGRSYNEQFF.

This chain joins TRBV5-1 and TRBJ2-5; no firm D call. In germline, CDR1 is SGHRS, CDR2 YFSETQ. The CDR3 spans 14 residues. Trimming took off 0 bases at V and 1 base at J, with 7 bases between the two ends. CDR3 bases: TGCGCCAGCAGCTTGGGGCGGTTCCAAGAGACCCAGTACTTC. This translates into CASSLGRFQETQYF.

The rearrangement joins TRBV24-1 to TRBJ2-7; 9 nucleotides match TRBD2. CDR3 length equals 18 residues. The germline V gene encodes CDR1 KGHDR and CDR2 SFDVKD. Trimming cost V 5 bases and J 1 base; bases outside gene matches: 14. Here the CDR3 DNA reads TGTGCCACCAGTGTCGGCGGGGCGGGGGGGAAAGGATCCTACGAGCAGTACTTC. Protein product: CATSVGGAGGKGSYEQYF.

This clonotype was seen many times. J is TRBJ2-5 and V is TRBV12-3 or TRBV12-4, with D unclear. Trimming cost V 5 bases and J 5 bases, with 12 bases left between them. CDR3 length equals 13 residues. CDR3 loop: CASSRDRAETQYF. CDR3 DNA: TGTGCCAGCAGTCGCGACCGAGCGGAGACCCAGTACTTC.

This rearrangement joins TRBV4-3 to TRBJ1-4; 9 nucleotides align to TRBD1. Trimming took 0 bases from V and 8 from J; bases not matched to a gene: 7. The CDR3 consists of 16 residues. Germline CDR1 LGHNA, CDR2 YSLEER. DNA of the CDR3: TGCGCCAGCAGCCAAGAGGTCGGGACAGGGAGGGAAAAACTGTTTTTT. This gives the protein CASSQEVGTGREKLFF.

The gene calls are TRBV7-2 and TRBJ2-1; no clear D. Per the germline V gene, CDR1 is SGHTA and CDR2 is FQGNSA. Trimming removed 4 bases at V and 9 bases at J, with 10 bases between. CDR3 length: 12 amino acids. The CDR3, as DNA: TGTGCCAGCAGCTCCTCTTTTGCTGAGCAGTTCTTC. Translated: CASSSSFAEQFF. Full variable domain (missing parts from reference TRBV7-2 and TRBJ2-1): GAGVSQSPSNKVTEKGKDVELRCDPISGHTALYWYRQSLGQGLEFLIYFQGNSAPDKSGLPSDRFSAERTGGSVSTLTIQRTQQEDSAVYLCASSSSFAEQFFGPGTRLTVL.

This clonotype was seen repeatedly, ten times or more. The chain has TRBV7-2 and TRBJ2-7; 9 positions agree with TRBD2. The trim removed 5 bases at V and 5 bases at J, leaving 7 bases unmatched. This CDR3 is built from 14 residues. Germline CDR1 SGHTA, CDR2 FQGNSA. Here the CDR3 DNA reads TGTGCCAGCAGCCGAGCGGGAGGTATCGACGAGCAGTACTTC. Its protein is CASSRAGGIDEQYF.

The sample holds a few counts of this clonotype. The rearrangement uses TRBV9 and TRBJ2-3; D possibly matches TRBD1 or TRBD2 (5 bases each). V was shortened by 1 base and J by 0 bases, with 9 bases between the two germline ends. CDR1 is SGDLS and CDR2 is YYNGEE in the germline V gene. The CDR3 runs 15 residues. The DNA of the CDR3 is TGTGCCAGCAGCGTAAGGGACCTGAGCACAGATACGCAGTATTTT. Protein product: CASSVRDLSTDTQYF.

This chain links TRBV24-1 with TRBJ2-5; D may be TRBD1 (6 bases). Looked up from germline, CDR1 is KGHDR and CDR2 is SFDVKD. The V gene lost 3 bases and the J gene lost 4 bases, with 14 bases spanning the gap. This CDR3 has 15 amino acids. The CDR3 nucleotides read TGTGCCACCAGTGATAACAGGGCGGCGGGAGAGACCCAGTACTTC. As protein: CATSDNRAAGETQYF.